Listed below are T cell receptor beta chains from one sample, sequenced in a study of blood T cell repertoires in COVID-19. The assay was immunoSEQ multiplex PCR, and TCRdb's table has in-frame clones only and misses some. The table includes hundreds of thousands of clones, approximately 88% detected once. Material: peripheral blood. The receptors were gathered from a man in his forties with acute or convalescent COVID-19. The CDR3 runs from the conserved cysteine through the conserved F or W. The order of the fields is J gene, V gene, D gene, clone size, CDR3 DNA, CDR3 protein. A D gene is named only where the DNA matches it firmly. Clone size, where shown, is once, few, many, or a class for clones that have expanded.

J: TRBJ2-2
V: TRBV2
D: NA
size: NA
DNA: TGTGCCAGCAGTGCGTTCCGTGCGGGCACCGGGGAGCTGTTTTTT
CDR3: CASSAFRAGTGELFF

J: TRBJ2-3
V: TRBV30
D: NA
size: NA
DNA: TGTGCCTGGAGTTCTCAGGGGGGTACCACAGATACGCAGTATTTT
CDR3: CAWSSQGGTTDTQYF

J: TRBJ2-7
V: TRBV6-2/TRBV6-3
D: NA
size: NA
DNA: TGTGCCAGCAGCCCACACACGTCGACTGGACTTTACGAGCAGTACTTC
CDR3: CASSPHTSTGLYEQYF

J: TRBJ1-2
V: TRBV6-6
D: NA
size: NA
DNA: TGTGCCAGCAGCATGGACAGCGACTATGGCTACACCTTC
CDR3: CASSMDSDYGYTF

J: TRBJ1-1
V: TRBV29-1
D: TRBD1
size: NA
DNA: TGCAGCGTTGCATCGGGACAGGGGATTAACACTGAAGCTTTCTTT
CDR3: CSVASGQGINTEAFF

J: TRBJ2-1
V: TRBV30
D: NA
size: NA
DNA: TGTGCCTGGGATCCAGGGTTATCCTACAATGAGCAGTTCTTC
CDR3: CAWDPGLSYNEQFF

J: TRBJ2-1
V: TRBV4-1
D: TRBD2
size: NA
DNA: TGCGCCAGCAGCCACTGGGAGGGCCGGGGCAATGAGCAGTTCTTC
CDR3: CASSHWEGRGNEQFF

J: TRBJ1-1
V: TRBV6-5
D: NA
size: NA
DNA: TGTGCCAGCACTGGACAGTTGAACACTGAAGCTTTCTTT
CDR3: CASTGQLNTEAFF

J: TRBJ2-7
V: TRBV6-2/TRBV6-3
D: NA
size: NA
DNA: TGTGCCAGCAGTTTACATCCAGGGGACGAGCAGTACTTC
CDR3: CASSLHPGDEQYF

J: TRBJ1-2
V: TRBV15
D: NA
size: NA
DNA: TGTGCCACCAGCAGGGAGGTAGCAGGCCGCGGCTACACCTTC
CDR3: CATSREVAGRGYTF

J: TRBJ2-7
V: TRBV9
D: NA
size: NA
DNA: TGTGCCAGCAGCGTACGGGGGAGCCCCTACGAGCAGTACTTC
CDR3: CASSVRGSPYEQYF

J: TRBJ2-5
V: TRBV10-3
D: TRBD1
size: NA
DNA: TGTGCCATCCAACAGGACAGGGGAGAGACCCAGTACTTC
CDR3: CAIQQDRGETQYF

J: TRBJ1-2
V: TRBV7-2
D: NA
size: NA
DNA: TGTGCCAGCAGCTTAGTGACAGGTGATGCTGGCTACACCTTC
CDR3: CASSLVTGDAGYTF

J: TRBJ2-4
V: TRBV18
D: NA
size: once
DNA: TGTGCCAGCTCATCCGGGGGCAAAAACATTCAGTACTTC
CDR3: CASSSGGKNIQYF

J: TRBJ2-1
V: TRBV7-2
D: TRBD2
size: NA
DNA: TGTGCCAGCAGCAGGCTAGCGGGAGGTTACAATGAGCAGTTCTTC
CDR3: CASSRLAGGYNEQFF

J: TRBJ1-1
V: TRBV18
D: TRBD1
size: NA
DNA: TGTGCCAGCTCACCGAGACAGGGGGAAAACACTGAAGCTTTCTTT
CDR3: CASSPRQGENTEAFF

J: TRBJ2-1
V: TRBV4-2
D: NA
size: NA
DNA: TGTGCCAGCAGGCACTCCGGTAGGGGCTCCTACAATGAGCAGTTCTTC
CDR3: CASRHSGRGSYNEQFF

J: TRBJ2-2
V: TRBV7-9
D: NA
size: NA
DNA: TGTGCCAGCAATAAGGGGGTCACCGGGGAGCTGTTTTTT
CDR3: CASNKGVTGELFF

J: TRBJ1-2
V: TRBV3-1/TRBV3-2
D: NA
size: once
DNA: TGTGCCAGCTTACCCCGCGACAGTCAGAACTATGGCTACACCTTC
CDR3: CASLPRDSQNYGYTF

J: TRBJ2-3
V: TRBV5-4
D: TRBD2
size: NA
DNA: TGTGCCAGCAGCTTGGAGCGGGGGACGCAGTATTTT
CDR3: CASSLERGTQYF

J: TRBJ2-2
V: TRBV7-6
D: NA
size: NA
DNA: TGTGCCAGCAGCTTAAACGGGGATAACACCGGGGAGCTGTTTTTT
CDR3: CASSLNGDNTGELFF

J: TRBJ1-5
V: TRBV7-2
D: NA
size: NA
DNA: TGTGCCAGCAGCTCCCAGGGATTACATCAGCCCCAGCATTTT
CDR3: CASSSQGLHQPQHF

J: TRBJ1-1
V: TRBV5-5
D: NA
size: few
DNA: TGTGCCAGCAGCCCCATTAGCCGGGGGGTGGAAGCTTTCTTT
CDR3: CASSPISRGVEAFF

J: TRBJ1-2
V: TRBV5-1
D: NA
size: NA
DNA: TGCGCCAGCAGCTTGGGGGGCAGGGGTGAAGGCTACACCTTC
CDR3: CASSLGGRGEGYTF

J: TRBJ2-1
V: TRBV5-8
D: TRBD2
size: NA
DNA: TGTGCCAGCAGCAACAAAAGGAGGACTAGCGGCTCCTACAATGAGCAGTTCTTC
CDR3: CASSNKRRTSGSYNEQFF

J: TRBJ1-2
V: TRBV20-1
D: TRBD1
size: NA
DNA: TGCAGTGCGTCAGGGGGTGGCTACACCTTC
CDR3: CSASGGGYTF

J: TRBJ1-6
V: TRBV19
D: TRBD1
size: NA
DNA: TGTGCCAGTAGTATACTCACAGGGGGCTCGGACGTTTCACCCCTCCACTTT
CDR3: CASSILTGGSDVSPLHF

J: TRBJ2-7
V: TRBV6-6
D: TRBD2
size: NA
DNA: TGTGCCAGCAACACCATAGCAGGGACTAGCCACGAGCAGTACTTC
CDR3: CASNTIAGTSHEQYF

J: TRBJ1-6
V: TRBV9
D: NA
size: NA
DNA: TGTGCCAGCAGCGTAGACTCACGACCGGGGAACGGGAATTCACCCCTCCACTTT
CDR3: CASSVDSRPGNGNSPLHF

J: TRBJ2-3
V: TRBV29-1
D: NA
size: NA
DNA: TGCAGCGTTGAGTCACTATCAGATACGCAGTATTTT
CDR3: CSVESLSDTQYF

J: TRBJ1-2
V: TRBV7-9
D: NA
size: NA
DNA: TGTGCCAGCAGCCCTGGTGACCGGAGGCCTGAGAACTATGGCTACACCTTC
CDR3: CASSPGDRRPENYGYTF

J: TRBJ1-1
V: TRBV7-8
D: TRBD1
size: NA
DNA: TGTGCCAGCAGCCCGGGACAGGGGGGATTTCAAAGGAACACTGAAGCTTTCTTT
CDR3: CASSPGQGGFQRNTEAFF

J: TRBJ2-3
V: TRBV3-1/TRBV3-2
D: NA
size: NA
DNA: TGTGCCACGCAGAGAGGAGGCTTTGGCACAGATACGCAGTATTTT
CDR3: CATQRGGFGTDTQYF

J: TRBJ2-6
V: TRBV19
D: TRBD1
size: NA
DNA: TGTGCCAGTAGTATCCGGACAGGGGGAAGGTCTGGGGCCAACGTCCTGACTTTC
CDR3: CASSIRTGGRSGANVLTF

J: TRBJ1-3
V: TRBV5-3
D: NA
size: NA
DNA: TGTGCCAGAAGCTCCCCAGGGCAGGGGACCCGAAACACCATATATTTT
CDR3: CARSSPGQGTRNTIYF

J: TRBJ1-1
V: TRBV5-4
D: NA
size: once
DNA: TGTGCCAGCAGCTATCAGGGGAACGCTGAAGCTTTCTTT
CDR3: CASSYQGNAEAFF

J: TRBJ2-3
V: TRBV7-2
D: NA
size: NA
DNA: TGTGCCAGCACCGCGGCAGGGAAAAAGGATACGCAGTATTTT
CDR3: CASTAAGKKDTQYF

J: TRBJ2-1
V: TRBV4-3
D: NA
size: NA
DNA: TGCGCCAGCAGCCAACAACTTGCGTTTGAGCAGTTCTTC
CDR3: CASSQQLAFEQFF

J: TRBJ2-1
V: TRBV5-5
D: TRBD2
size: NA
DNA: TGTGCCAGCAGCTTGTTTCGTCCGGGACTAGCGGGTCTCAATGAGCAGTTCTTC
CDR3: CASSLFRPGLAGLNEQFF

J: TRBJ2-7
V: TRBV19
D: TRBD1
size: NA
DNA: TGTGCCAGTAGCAAACAGGGGGTCAACTCGAGGGAGCAGTACTTC
CDR3: CASSKQGVNSREQYF

J: TRBJ1-5
V: TRBV6-5
D: NA
size: NA
DNA: TGTGCCACCTCCAGGGTTCAGAATCAGCCCCAGCATTTT
CDR3: CATSRVQNQPQHF

J: TRBJ1-2
V: TRBV25-1
D: NA
size: few
DNA: TGTGCCAGCAGTGAATCGCGGGGGTTGTATGGCTACACCTTC
CDR3: CASSESRGLYGYTF

J: TRBJ1-3
V: TRBV27
D: NA
size: NA
DNA: TGTGCCAGCATGCCAGGGGCGCGGGGAAACACCATATATTTT
CDR3: CASMPGARGNTIYF

J: TRBJ2-1
V: TRBV9
D: NA
size: NA
DNA: TGTGCCAGCAGCGTTTGGTATAGCGGCAATGAGCAGTTCTTC
CDR3: CASSVWYSGNEQFF

J: TRBJ1-2
V: TRBV3-1/TRBV3-2
D: TRBD1
size: NA
DNA: TGTGCCAGCAGCTTATTCGGACAGGGGAGCTATGGCTACACCTTC
CDR3: CASSLFGQGSYGYTF

J: TRBJ2-2
V: TRBV15
D: NA
size: NA
DNA: TGTGCCACCAGCAGAGACAGGTGGTCCGGGGAGCTGTTTTTT
CDR3: CATSRDRWSGELFF